What follows describes a single TCR beta chain. In the original analysis: Scientists estimated how many nucleated cells there were by amplifying reference gene primers. Clones were read by immunoSEQ multiplex PCR, and TCRdb kept only the in-frame ones, dropping some. The DNA was the basis for D and trimming; V, J and clone size are from that table. Among 400,000 to 500,000 clones, approximately 87% were seen once, and the ten largest hold 1.5% to 2%. Ages ranged from about 18 to 89 years, with residence in about two dozen US areas. Cohort 3 recovery required two negative PCRs, clearance, or symptom resolution. This entry comes from a study of blood T cell repertoires in COVID-19. Study-level background: Sample material is recorded as cDNA or gDNA derived from T cells, B-cell-depleted T cells, or PBMCs.

This CDR3 is built from 15 residues. Germline-derived CDR1 and CDR2 are SGHTA and FQGNSA. The junction had 9 bases not matched to a gene; V was cut back by 5 bases and J by 6 bases. Sequenced material: PBMCs or T cells enriched from blood (not recorded which). This receptor was obtained from a woman in her forties who had recovered from COVID-19. The chain employs TRBV7-2 and TRBJ1-2; 10 positions match TRBD1. CDR3 sequence reads: CASSRTGGRSHGYTF. CDR3 in DNA: TGTGCCAGCAGCCGGACAGGGGGGAGGAGCCATGGCTACACCTTC.